This T cell receptor (beta chain) was recovered during a study of blood T cell repertoires in COVID-19. Study-level information: Specimens from acute and convalescent COVID-19 originated in the United States, Italy and Spain. From T cells, B-cell-depleted T cells, or PBMCs came the material, which was cDNA or gDNA.

Per the original methods: Quantification of nucleated cells was approximated via reference gene primer amplification. The assay was immunoSEQ multiplex PCR, and TCRdb's table has in-frame clones only and misses some. That table supplies the V and J calls and clone size; D and trimming were determined from the DNA. The sample lists some 64,000 clones; about 70% were seen once. The CDR3 is 13 residues long. The V gene lost 3 bases and the J gene lost 8 bases, with 13 bases spanning the gap. The V gene's germline CDR1 is KGHSH and CDR2 LQKENI. This chain uses TRBV18 with TRBJ1-2; a weak D match, TRBD1 (6 bases). This sequence was found in a human donor in a cohort sampled during active COVID-19. The sequenced sample consisted of peripheral blood. CDR3 sequence: CASSPAGARGYTF. CDR3 DNA sequence: TGTGCCAGCTCACCCGCGGGGGCGCGGGGCTACACCTTC. Full variable domain (rest looked up from reference TRBV18 and TRBJ1-2): NAGVMQNPRHLVRRRGQEARLRCSPMKGHSHVYWYRQLPEEGLKFMVYLQKENIIDESGMPKERFSAEFPKEGPSILRIQQVVRGDSAAYFCASSPAGARGYTFGSGTRLTVV.